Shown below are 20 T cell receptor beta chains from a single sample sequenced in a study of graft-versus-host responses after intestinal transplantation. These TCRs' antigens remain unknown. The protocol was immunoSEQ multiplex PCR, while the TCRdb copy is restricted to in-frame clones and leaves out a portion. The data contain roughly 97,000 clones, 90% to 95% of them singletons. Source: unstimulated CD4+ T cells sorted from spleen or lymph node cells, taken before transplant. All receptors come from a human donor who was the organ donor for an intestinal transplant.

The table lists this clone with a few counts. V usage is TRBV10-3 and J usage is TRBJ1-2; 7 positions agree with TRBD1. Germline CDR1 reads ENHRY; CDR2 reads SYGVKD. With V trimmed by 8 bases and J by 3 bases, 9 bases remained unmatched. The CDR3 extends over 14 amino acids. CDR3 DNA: TGTGCCATCGTAAGCCCCGGGACAGACTATGGCTACACCTTC. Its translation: CAIVSPGTDYGYTF.

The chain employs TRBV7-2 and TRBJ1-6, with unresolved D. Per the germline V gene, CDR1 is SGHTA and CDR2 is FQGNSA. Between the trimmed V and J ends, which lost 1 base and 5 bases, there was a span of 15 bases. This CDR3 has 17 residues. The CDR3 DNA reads TGTGCCAGCAGCTTAGACGGGAGAAGCCGACATAATTCACCCCTCCACTTT. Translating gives CASSLDGRSRHNSPLHF.

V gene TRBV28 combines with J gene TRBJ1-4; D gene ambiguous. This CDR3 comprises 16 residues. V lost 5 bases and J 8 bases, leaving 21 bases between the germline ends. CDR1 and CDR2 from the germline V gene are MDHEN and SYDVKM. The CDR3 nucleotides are TGTGCCAGCAGTCCCCTGGGCAGGTCGTGGTGGGAAAAACTGTTTTTT. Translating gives CASSPLGRSWWEKLFF.

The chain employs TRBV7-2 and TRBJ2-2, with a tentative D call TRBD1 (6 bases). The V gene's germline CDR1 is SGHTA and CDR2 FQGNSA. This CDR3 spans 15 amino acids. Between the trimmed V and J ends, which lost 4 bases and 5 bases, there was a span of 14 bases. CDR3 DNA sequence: TGTGCCAGCAGCTCTCTGGGGGCCGCTACCGGGGAGCTGTTTTTT. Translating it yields CASSSLGAATGELFF. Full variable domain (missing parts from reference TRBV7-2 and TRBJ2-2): GAGVSQSPSNKVTEKGKDVELRCDPISGHTALYWYRQSLGQGLEFLIYFQGNSAPDKSGLPSDRFSAERTGGSVSTLTIQRTQQEDSAVYLCASSSLGAATGELFFGEGSRLTVL.

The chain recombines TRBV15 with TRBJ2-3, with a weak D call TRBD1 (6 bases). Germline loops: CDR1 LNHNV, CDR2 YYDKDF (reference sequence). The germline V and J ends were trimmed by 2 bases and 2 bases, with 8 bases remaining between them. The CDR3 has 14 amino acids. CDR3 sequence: CATSRRQVTDTQYF. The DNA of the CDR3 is TGTGCCACCAGCAGACGACAGGTCACAGATACGCAGTATTTT.

For the CDR3, the DNA is TGTGCCAGCAGTTTGACAGGGATGAACACTGAAGCTTTCTTT. This sequence encodes CASSLTGMNTEAFF. The chain joins TRBV28 to TRBJ1-1; TRBD1 aligns across 7 bases. Germline assignment: CDR1 MDHEN and CDR2 SYDVKM. With 3 bases clipped from V and 0 bases from J, the junction kept 1 base outside the gene matches. The CDR3 has 14 amino acids.

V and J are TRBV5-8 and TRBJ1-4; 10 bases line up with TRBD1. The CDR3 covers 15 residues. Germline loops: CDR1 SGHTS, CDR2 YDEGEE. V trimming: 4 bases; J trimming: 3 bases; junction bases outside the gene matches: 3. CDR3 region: CASSLGQGANEKLFF. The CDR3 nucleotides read TGTGCCAGCAGCCTAGGACAGGGGGCTAATGAAAAACTGTTTTTT.

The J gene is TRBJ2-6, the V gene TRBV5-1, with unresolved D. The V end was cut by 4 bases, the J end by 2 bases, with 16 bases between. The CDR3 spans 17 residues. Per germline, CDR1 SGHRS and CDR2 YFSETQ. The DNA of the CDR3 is TGCGCCAGCAGCCTACCTAAGAGAGTAACTGGGGCCAACGTCCTGACTTTC. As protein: CASSLPKRVTGANVLTF.

Here the CDR3 reads CASSQDPGTSGGYTF. The CDR3 DNA reads TGCGCCAGCAGCCAAGATCCAGGCACCAGCGGTGGCTACACCTTC. This chain uses TRBV4-1 with TRBJ1-2; no clear D. The V end lost 0 bases, the J end lost 7 bases, and 15 bases lay between the germline ends. Germline V gene data show CDR1 as MGHRA and CDR2 as YSYEKL. This CDR3 is 15 amino acids long.

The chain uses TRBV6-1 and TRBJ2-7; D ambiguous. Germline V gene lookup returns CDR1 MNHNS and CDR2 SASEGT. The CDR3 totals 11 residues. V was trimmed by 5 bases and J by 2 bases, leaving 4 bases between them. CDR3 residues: CASSPAYEQYF. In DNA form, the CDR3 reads TGTGCCAGCAGTCCGGCCTACGAGCAGTACTTC.

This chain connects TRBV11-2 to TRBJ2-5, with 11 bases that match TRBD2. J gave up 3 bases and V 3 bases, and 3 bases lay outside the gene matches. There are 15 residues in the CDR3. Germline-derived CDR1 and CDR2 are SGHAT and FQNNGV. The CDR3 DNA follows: TGTGCCAGCAGCTTCCGACTAGCGGGGAAAGAGACCCAGTACTTC. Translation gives CASSFRLAGKETQYF.

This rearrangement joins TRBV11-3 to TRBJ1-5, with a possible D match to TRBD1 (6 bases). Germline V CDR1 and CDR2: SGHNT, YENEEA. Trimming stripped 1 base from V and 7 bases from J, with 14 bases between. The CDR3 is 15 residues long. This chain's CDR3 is CASSLVEGDSQPQHF. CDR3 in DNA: TGTGCCAGCAGCTTAGTAGAGGGGGATAGCCAGCCCCAGCATTTT.

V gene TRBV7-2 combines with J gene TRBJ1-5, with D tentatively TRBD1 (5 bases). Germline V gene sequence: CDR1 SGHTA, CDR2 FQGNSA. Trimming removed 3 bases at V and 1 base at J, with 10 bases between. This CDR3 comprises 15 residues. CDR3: CASSFAGLSNQPQHF. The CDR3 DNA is TGTGCCAGCAGCTTTGCAGGGCTGAGCAATCAGCCCCAGCATTTT.

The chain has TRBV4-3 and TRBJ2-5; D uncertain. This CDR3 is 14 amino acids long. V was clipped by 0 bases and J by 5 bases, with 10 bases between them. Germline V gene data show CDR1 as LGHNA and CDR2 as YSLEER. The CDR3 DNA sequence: TGCGCCAGCAGCCAAGATTGGCTTTCGGAGACCCAGTACTTC. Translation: CASSQDWLSETQYF.

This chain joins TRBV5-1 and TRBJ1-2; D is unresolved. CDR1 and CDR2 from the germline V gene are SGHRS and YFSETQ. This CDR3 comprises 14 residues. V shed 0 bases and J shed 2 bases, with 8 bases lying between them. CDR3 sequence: CASSLAQNNYGYTF. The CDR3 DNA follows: TGCGCCAGCAGCTTGGCACAGAACAACTATGGCTACACCTTC.

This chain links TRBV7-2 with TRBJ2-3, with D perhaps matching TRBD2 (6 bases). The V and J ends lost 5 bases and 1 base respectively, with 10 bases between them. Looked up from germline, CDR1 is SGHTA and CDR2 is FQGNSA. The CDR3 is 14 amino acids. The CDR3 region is CASSMQRGTDTQYF. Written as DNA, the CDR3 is TGTGCCAGCAGCATGCAGCGGGGCACAGATACGCAGTATTTT.

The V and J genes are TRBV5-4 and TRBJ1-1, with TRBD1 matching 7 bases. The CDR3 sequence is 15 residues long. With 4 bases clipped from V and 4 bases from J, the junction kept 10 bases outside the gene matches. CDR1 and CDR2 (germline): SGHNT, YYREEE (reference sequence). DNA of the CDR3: TGTGCCAGCAGCGTCGACAGGGCGGCGGGCACTGAAGCTTTCTTT. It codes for CASSVDRAAGTEAFF.

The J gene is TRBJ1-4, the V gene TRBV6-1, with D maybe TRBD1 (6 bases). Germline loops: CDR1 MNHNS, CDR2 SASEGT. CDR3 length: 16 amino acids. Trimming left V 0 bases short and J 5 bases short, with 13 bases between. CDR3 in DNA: TGTGCCAGCAGTGAAGCCGGGGGGGCTGTCAATGAAAAACTGTTTTTT. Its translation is CASSEAGGAVNEKLFF.

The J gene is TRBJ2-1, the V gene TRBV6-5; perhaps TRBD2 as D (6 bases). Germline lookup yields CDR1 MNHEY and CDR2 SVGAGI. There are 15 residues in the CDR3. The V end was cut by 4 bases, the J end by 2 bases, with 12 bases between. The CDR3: CASSSERVPYNEQFF. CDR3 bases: TGTGCCAGCAGTTCCGAGCGGGTCCCCTACAATGAGCAGTTCTTC.

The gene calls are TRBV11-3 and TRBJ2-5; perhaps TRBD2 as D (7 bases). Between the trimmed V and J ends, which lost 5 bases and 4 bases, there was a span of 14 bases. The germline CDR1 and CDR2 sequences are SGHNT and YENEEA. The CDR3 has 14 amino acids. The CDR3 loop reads CASSRGGGSETQYF. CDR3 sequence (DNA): TGTGCCAGCAGCCGAGGGGGGGGCTCAGAGACCCAGTACTTC.